This is a list of T cell receptor beta chains from one sample in a study of control samples from healthy donors and cancer patients. The data were produced by immunoSEQ multiplex PCR, yet TCRdb's version contains in-frame clones alone and is incomplete. The sample holds 100,000 to 150,000 clones, more than 90% seen once. Sequencing was performed on blood. The receptors derive from a man aged 18 to 29 in good health. Both conserved end residues are part of each CDR3. The D gene is left open where the match is weak. Part of the rows lack a size; the others show once, few, many or a class for expanded clones.

>TRBJ1-5|TRBV27|TRBD1|-
TGTGCCAGCAGTTCGACACCAGGGGGCGGAAATCAGCCCCAGCATTTT
CASSSTPGGGNQPQHF
>TRBJ2-5|TRBV5-5|-|-
TGTGCCAGCAGCTTGGCGGGACATGATTCGATAGAGACCCAGTACTTC
CASSLAGHDSIETQYF
>TRBJ1-5|TRBV6-2/TRBV6-3|-|-
TGTGCCAGCAGTTACCTGGGCGTCAATCAGCCCCAGCATTTT
CASSYLGVNQPQHF
>TRBJ2-5|TRBV27|TRBD1|few
TGTGCCAGCAGTGACGGGGACAGGGAGGAGACCCAGTACTTC
CASSDGDREETQYF
>TRBJ1-5|TRBV9|-|-
TGTGCCAGCAGCGTTCTCGATAGCAATCAGCCCCAGCATTTT
CASSVLDSNQPQHF
>TRBJ1-2|TRBV30|-|-
TGTGCCTGGAAAACGGGGGGTTGGAGAGGCTACACCTTC
CAWKTGGWRGYTF
>TRBJ2-7|TRBV7-9|-|-
TGTGCCAGCAGCTTAGGTCCCTGGCAGGGGGTGACTAGTGACGAGCAGTACTTC
CASSLGPWQGVTSDEQYF
>TRBJ1-5|TRBV9|TRBD1|-
TGTGCCAGCAGTGGACAGGGGAATCAGCCCCAGCATTTT
CASSGQGNQPQHF
>TRBJ1-1|TRBV18|-|-
TGTGCCAGCTCATCGACGGGGGACAACACTGAAGCTTTCTTT
CASSSTGDNTEAFF
>TRBJ2-1|TRBV12-5|TRBD2|-
TGTGCTAGTGGTTTGGTATCGCGGGGGGGCTATGAGCAGTTCTTC
CASGLVSRGGYEQFF
>TRBJ1-2|TRBV18|-|once
TGTGCCAGCTCACCCAGTAACGGCGGGGGGTATGGCTACACCTTC
CASSPSNGGGYGYTF
>TRBJ2-2|TRBV11-2|TRBD1|-
TGTGCCAGCAGCTTAGGGGCAGGGGGCCGGACCGGGGAGCTGTTTTTT
CASSLGAGGRTGELFF
>TRBJ2-3|TRBV5-1|TRBD2|-
TGCGCCAGCAGCCTTGGGACTAGCGGGGGATATACGCAGTATTTT
CASSLGTSGGYTQYF
>TRBJ2-7|TRBV11-2|-|-
TGTGCCAGCAGCCCCGGACAGCTCTACGAGCAGTACTTC
CASSPGQLYEQYF